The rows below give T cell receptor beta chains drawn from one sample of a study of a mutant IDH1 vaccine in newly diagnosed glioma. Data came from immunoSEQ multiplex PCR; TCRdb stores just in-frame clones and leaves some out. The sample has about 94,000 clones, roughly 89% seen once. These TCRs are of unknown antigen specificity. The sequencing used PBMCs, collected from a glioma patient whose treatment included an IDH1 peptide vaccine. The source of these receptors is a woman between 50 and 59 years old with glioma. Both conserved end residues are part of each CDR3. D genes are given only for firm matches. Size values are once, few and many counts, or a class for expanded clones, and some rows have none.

TGTGCCAGTAGTCTCCGGGAGGGCCCGGATACGCAGTATTTT,CASSLREGPDTQYF,TRBV19,TRBD2,.,TRBJ2-3
TGCGCCAGCAGGTCCGGATCCTCCCCTGAAGCTTTCTTT,CASRSGSSPEAFF,TRBV5-1,.,.,TRBJ1-1
TGTGCCAGCAGCTTCGACAATGAGCAGTTCTTC,CASSFDNEQFF,TRBV11-3,.,.,TRBJ2-1
TGTGCCAGCAGCTTTTACAGTGGCAATCAGCCCCAGCATTTT,CASSFYSGNQPQHF,TRBV5-6,.,once,TRBJ1-5
TGTGCCAGCAGCCCCGCGGGAGGGATGATCACAGATACGCAGTATTTT,CASSPAGGMITDTQYF,TRBV11-2,TRBD2,.,TRBJ2-3
TGTGCCAGTAGTAACAGGGACCGTTTTAGCAATCAGCCCCAGCATTTT,CASSNRDRFSNQPQHF,TRBV19,.,.,TRBJ1-5
TGCGCCAGCAGCTTGGCGGAGGGTTACTCCTACGAGCAGTACTTC,CASSLAEGYSYEQYF,TRBV5-1,.,.,TRBJ2-7
TGTGCCAGTAGTATCGGGCAGGGGGTAGGAAGTGAAAAACTGTTTTTT,CASSIGQGVGSEKLFF,TRBV19,TRBD1,.,TRBJ1-4
TGCGCCAGCAGCTCAGGGACGGTGGGAAACACCATATATTTT,CASSSGTVGNTIYF,TRBV5-1,.,.,TRBJ1-3
TGTGCCAGCAGCCTTCGGGGCTCTGGAAACACCATATATTTT,CASSLRGSGNTIYF,TRBV5-6,.,.,TRBJ1-3
TGCGCCAGCAGCCAAGTGAGGGGACAGAAGAACACTGAAGCTTTCTTT,CASSQVRGQKNTEAFF,TRBV4-1,TRBD1,.,TRBJ1-1
TGCGCCAGCATTAGAGGTGGTGGAGGGGGCCGTCAAGAGACCCAGTACTTC,CASIRGGGGGRQETQYF,TRBV5-1,.,.,TRBJ2-5